These T cell receptor beta chains were read from a single sample in a study of early T cells in non-severe SARS-CoV-2 infection. From the 5' RACE reads, TCRdb called clonotypes with MiXCR, one entry per CDR3 protein. The sample yields roughly 54,000 distinct CDR3 sequences, around 5.6% seen once. Sequenced: whole blood. Receptors originate from an adult who was a healthcare worker with PCR-confirmed SARS-CoV-2 infection or an uninfected control (not recorded which). The CDR3 runs from the conserved cysteine through the conserved F or W. A D gene is named only where the DNA matches it firmly. Expanded clones are given a class, and other clones once, few, many or no size at all.

size,J,D,V,CDR3,DNA
few,TRBJ2-3,TRBD2,TRBV20-1,CSATSGTSGSDTQYF,TGCAGTGCTACCTCCGGGACTAGCGGTTCAGATACGCAGTATTTT
many,TRBJ1-3,.,TRBV12-3/TRBV12-4,CASSPGGLRNTIYF,TGTGCCAGCAGTCCTGGGGGGTTGAGAAACACCATATATTTT
.,TRBJ2-1,.,TRBV20-1,CSAVMTGREQFF,TGCAGTGCTGTTATGACAGGGAGGGAGCAGTTCTTC
.,TRBJ2-2,.,TRBV7-6,CASSLEGFGAGELFF,TGTGCCAGCAGCTTAGAGGGTTTTGGGGCCGGGGAGCTGTTTTTT
.,TRBJ2-1,.,TRBV7-9,CASSLTDRYNEQFF,TGTGCCAGCAGCCTTACCGACAGGTACAATGAGCAGTTCTTC
.,TRBJ2-7,TRBD1,TRBV3-1,CASSQGGGQGHEQYF,TGTGCCAGCAGTCAGGGAGGGGGACAGGGTCACGAGCAGTACTTC
many,TRBJ2-1,TRBD2,TRBV4-2,CASWTGGPSDEQFF,TGTGCCAGCTGGACGGGAGGTCCTTCGGATGAGCAGTTCTTC
.,TRBJ2-3,.,TRBV30,CAWSVSFGGPDTQYF,TGTGCCTGGAGTGTATCTTTTGGGGGGCCAGATACGCAGTATTTT
few,TRBJ2-5,.,TRBV7-8,CASSSWDFDYF,TGTGCCAGCAGCTCTTGGGACTTCGACTACTTC
few,TRBJ1-4,.,TRBV7-6,CASSRRAANEKLFF,TGTGCCAGCAGCCGCCGGGCCGCTAATGAAAAACTGTTTTTT
few,TRBJ2-5,TRBD1,TRBV27,CASSFLGQAGKGTQYF,TGTGCCAGCAGTTTCCTCGGACAGGCGGGTAAAGGAACCCAGTACTTC
many,TRBJ2-6,.,TRBV4-2,CASSQGGTTNVLTF,TGTGCCAGCAGCCAAGGCGGGACCACCAACGTCCTGACTTTC
few,TRBJ2-6,.,TRBV3-1,CASSQDRTSGANVLTF,TGTGCCAGCAGCCAAGATAGGACCTCTGGGGCCAACGTCCTGACTTTC
many,TRBJ2-1,TRBD1,TRBV30,CAWSAGTGSGEQFF,TGTGCCTGGAGTGCCGGGACAGGGTCGGGTGAGCAGTTCTTC
.,TRBJ1-2,.,TRBV6-5,CASSPSYYGYTF,TGTGCCAGCAGCCCCTCCTACTATGGCTACACCTTC
.,TRBJ2-2,.,TRBV9,CASHWRDRPNTGELFF,TGTGCCAGCCACTGGAGGGACCGCCCGAACACCGGGGAGCTGTTTTTT
few,TRBJ2-6,.,TRBV2,CASLRDGGANVLTF,TGTGCCAGCCTTAGGGACGGTGGGGCCAACGTCCTGACTTTC
many,TRBJ1-1,.,TRBV15,CATALEGRRTEAFF,TGTGCCACCGCCTTAGAGGGGAGGCGTACTGAAGCTTTCTTT
.,TRBJ2-5,TRBD1,TRBV3-1,CASSRQGGGETQYF,TGTGCCAGCAGCCGACAGGGTGGAGGAGAGACCCAGTACTTC
many,TRBJ2-7,.,TRBV10-2,CASSVATEQYF,TGCGCCAGCAGTGTGGCGACGGAGCAGTACTTC
.,TRBJ2-7,.,TRBV6-5,CASSYSGGGTYEQYF,TGTGCCAGCAGTTACTCAGGCGGAGGAACCTACGAGCAGTACTTC
few,TRBJ2-6,.,TRBV9,CASSDRQRSGANVLTF,TGTGCCAGCAGCGACCGACAGCGCTCTGGGGCCAACGTCCTGACTTTC
.,TRBJ1-4,TRBD1,TRBV19,CASSKRQGTTNEKLFF,TGTGCCAGTAGTAAAAGACAGGGCACAACTAATGAAAAACTGTTTTTT
few,TRBJ1-5,.,TRBV15,CATSRDPPGSTGNQPQHF,TGTGCCACCAGCAGAGACCCGCCGGGCTCCACAGGCAATCAGCCCCAGCATTTT
many,TRBJ2-3,.,TRBV5-6,CASSFGTSTDTQYF,TGTGCCAGCAGCTTTGGGACCAGCACAGATACGCAGTATTTT
many,TRBJ2-5,.,TRBV28,CASSHPRRGGHETQYF,TGTGCCAGCAGTCACCCCCGAAGGGGGGGCCATGAGACCCAGTACTTC
few,TRBJ1-2,.,TRBV9,CASSARGALGYTF,TGTGCCAGCAGCGCCCGGGGGGCGCTAGGCTACACCTTC
few,TRBJ2-2,.,TRBV29-1,CSGRGTGELFF,TGCAGCGGTCGTGGGACCGGGGAGCTGTTTTTT
many,TRBJ1-4,.,TRBV29-1,CSVEAYLPGEGDEKLFF,TGCAGCGTTGAAGCCTACCTTCCAGGGGAGGGAGATGAAAAACTGTTTTTT
many,TRBJ1-2,.,TRBV28,CASNTGSYGYTF,TGTGCCAGCAACACGGGGTCCTATGGCTACACCTTC
.,TRBJ1-1,.,TRBV21-1,CASSTPGKGRGAFF,TGTGCCAGCAGCACCCCTGGGAAGGGGCGCGGAGCTTTCTTT
many,TRBJ2-7,.,TRBV7-8,CASSLAEPGLSYEQYF,TGTGCCAGCAGCTTAGCGGAGCCGGGCCTCTCCTACGAGCAGTACTTC
many,TRBJ2-5,TRBD2,TRBV3-1,CASSQGGLAGGTQETQYF,TGTGCCAGCAGCCAAGGTGGACTAGCGGGAGGAACCCAAGAGACCCAGTACTTC
few,TRBJ2-1,.,TRBV27,CASGPFAGFF,TGTGCCAGCGGGCCCTTCGCGGGGTTCTTC